This T cell receptor beta chain was profiled in a study of CD4 T cells in relation to SARS-CoV-2 and coronaviruses. V was cut by 1 base and J by 4 bases, with 13 bases left in between. The CDR3 consists of 15 residues. CDR1 is MGHRA and CDR2 is YSYEKL in the germline V gene. CD4+ T cells from unexposed donors were obtained before the COVID-19 pandemic (2011-2018). Repertoires were generated with immunoSEQ multiplex PCR, while TCRdb's copy carries only in-frame clones and drops some. The sample carries 55,000 to 70,000 clones, approximately 95% recorded once. This chain joins TRBV4-1 and TRBJ1-2; tentative D call: TRBD1 (6 bases). The sequence came from a human donor in good health. Material for sequencing was naive CD4+ T cells from PBMCs. Subset described: naive CD4+ T cells isolated by negative enrichment. The CDR3 loop reads CASSQGGQLAYGYTF. Here the CDR3 DNA reads TGCGCCAGCAGCCAAGGCGGACAGTTGGCCTATGGCTACACCTTC.